This entry lists 11 T cell receptor beta chains sequenced from one sample in a study of response to subunit inactivated influenza vaccine. TCRdb re-analysed the RT-PCR reads in MiXCR, keeping a single row per CDR3 protein. The sample holds around 200,000 distinct CDR3 sequences; 12% are singletons and the top ten take around 32%. Separately, the same data were catalogued under a study of T cells expressing NK-cell markers. From that study: UMI-tagged 5'RACE template switching yielded the TCR beta cDNA.

The specimen comprised CD8+ T cells sorted from PBMCs, sampled 12 days after vaccination. These receptor sequences come from a man aged 45-65 years who received an inactivated influenza vaccine.

This clonotype was seen ten or more times. The CDR3 protein is CASKEGASGSYEQYF. Written as DNA, the CDR3 is TGTGCCAGCAAGGAAGGGGCTAGCGGTTCCTACGAGCAGTACTTC. This chain links TRBV6-2 or TRBV6-3 with TRBJ2-7; 7 nucleotides align to TRBD2. With V trimmed by 7 bases and J by 1 base, 10 bases remained unmatched. Per germline, CDR1 MNHEY and CDR2 SVGEGT. The CDR3 spans 15 residues.

This clonotype was picked up a small number of times. The genes are TRBV25-1 and TRBJ1-1, with D perhaps TRBD1 (6 bases). Germline CDR1 is MGHDK and CDR2 is SYGVNS. With 6 bases removed from V and 2 bases from J, the gap between germline ends came to 10 bases. This CDR3 spans 13 amino acids. CDR3 amino acids: CASRKGGNTEAFF. Written as DNA, the CDR3 is TGTGCCAGCAGAAAGGGGGGAAACACTGAAGCTTTCTTT.

In this sample, this clonotype turned up many times. V is TRBV5-1 and J is TRBJ2-5; 12 bases are a match to TRBD2. The J segment lost 1 base and the V segment lost 3 bases, leaving 1 base of the junction unmatched. Germline-derived CDR1 and CDR2 are SGHRS and YFSETQ. This CDR3 is 15 amino acids long. For the CDR3, the DNA is TGCGCCAGCAGCTGGACTAGCGGGGCCCAAGAGACCCAGTACTTC. This sequence encodes CASSWTSGAQETQYF.

In this sample, this clonotype turned up many times. The chain couples TRBV12-3 or TRBV12-4 to TRBJ2-5, with D hard to call. The CDR3 runs 14 residues. The V and J ends lost 3 bases and 0 bases respectively, with 8 bases between them. CDR3 in amino acids: CASSFNTDQETQYF. The CDR3 DNA reads TGTGCCAGCAGTTTCAATACGGACCAAGAGACCCAGTACTTC.

Only a few counts were recorded for this clonotype. V gene TRBV15 combines with J gene TRBJ2-2; no clear D. Trimming took off 6 bases at V and 3 bases at J, with 14 bases between the two ends. CDR1 and CDR2 from the germline V gene are LNHNV and YYDKDF (reference sequence). This CDR3 is 15 amino acids long. In nucleotides, the CDR3 is TGTGCCACCAGTCCCCTCCCAGTGTACACCGGGGAGCTGTTTTTT. Translation gives CATSPLPVYTGELFF.

This clonotype was found a few times. The chain uses TRBV7-6 and TRBJ2-7; TRBD2 is a possible D gene (5 bases). Germline CDR1 reads SGHVS; CDR2 reads FNYEAQ. The CDR3 covers 14 residues. Deletions cut 5 bases from V and 2 bases from J, with 13 bases between. The CDR3 region is CASSHGVLTYEQYF. Here the CDR3 DNA reads TGTGCCAGCAGCCACGGGGTTCTCACCTACGAGCAGTACTTC.

A few counts support this clonotype. The chain has TRBV10-2 and TRBJ2-5; D perhaps matches TRBD2 (6 bases). This CDR3 region has 16 residues. Trimming removed 0 bases from V and 5 bases from J, with 16 bases in between. Germline V lookup: CDR1 WSHSY, CDR2 SAAADI. CDR3 sequence reads: CASSESTLGGKETQYF. CDR3 in DNA: TGCGCCAGCAGTGAGTCGACCTTGGGGGGAAAGGAGACCCAGTACTTC.

The V call is TRBV6-1, the J call TRBJ2-1, with a possible D match to TRBD1 (5 bases). V lost 8 bases to trimming and J lost 4 bases, with 15 bases between them. Germline assignment: CDR1 MNHNS and CDR2 SASEGT. The CDR3 contains 14 residues. CDR3 bases: TGTGCCAGCCACGACCAGGGAAAGTACAATGAGCAGTTCTTC. Translated: CASHDQGKYNEQFF.

The CDR3 protein is CAIQGGELGTSGRIAGELFF. For the CDR3, the DNA is TGTGCCATACAGGGTGGGGAGCTCGGGACTAGCGGGAGAATTGCCGGGGAGCTGTTTTTT. The V gene is TRBV12-3 or TRBV12-4, the J gene TRBJ2-2; 14 positions agree with TRBD2. The V and J ends lost 10 bases and 6 bases, in that order; junction bases with no gene match: 22. The CDR3 totals 20 residues.

This chain connects TRBV5-5 to TRBJ1-1; the match to TRBD1 covers 7 bases. V dropped 3 bases and J dropped 4; count of bases not matched to a gene: 6. From germline, CDR1 is SGHKS and CDR2 YYEKEE (reference sequence). The CDR3 covers 14 residues. This CDR3 reads CASSSYRGRTEAFF. The CDR3 DNA reads as TGTGCCAGCAGCTCATACAGGGGCCGCACTGAAGCTTTCTTT. The variable domain in full, with the rest retrieved from reference TRBV5-5 and TRBJ1-1, is DAGVTQSPTHLIKTRGQQVTLRCSPISGHKSVSWYQQVLGQGPQFIFQYYEKEERGRGNFPDRFSARQFPNYSSELNVNALLLGDSALYLCASSSYRGRTEAFFGQGTRLTVV.

This clonotype was seen a handful of times. V and J are TRBV27 and TRBJ2-1; either TRBD1 or TRBD2 may fit D (5 bases each). Trimming stripped 8 bases from V and 9 bases from J, with 14 bases between. Germline V gene data show CDR1 as MNHEY and CDR2 as SMNVEV (reference sequence). The CDR3 spans 12 residues. The CDR3 is CASSGRYGEQFF. CDR3 DNA sequence: TGTGCCAGCTCGGGGCGTTACGGTGAGCAGTTCTTC.